These 32 T cell receptor beta chains were sequenced from one sample in a study of CD8 T cells in Susac syndrome. When the RNA was reverse transcribed, random hexamers were used with an input of about 0.5 to 1 ug. TCRdb itself ran the immunoSEQ multiplex PCR reads through MiXCR, one entry per CDR3 protein. Of fewer than 200,000 distinct CDR3 sequences detected, 85% to 95% appear once; the ten largest clones hold roughly 0.16%. Sequencing was performed on CD8+ T cells from PBMCs. The receptors stem from a human donor with multiple sclerosis.

This clonotype was counted a few times. The CDR3, as DNA: TGTGCCAGCAGCGATGGGACAGAAGAGACCCAGTACTTC. Translation gives CASSDGTEETQYF. V and J are TRBV5-4 and TRBJ2-5, with 7 positions matching TRBD1. In germline, CDR1 is SGHNT, CDR2 YYREEE (reference sequence). This CDR3 spans 13 amino acids. After removal of 4 bases from V and 3 bases from J, the junction contained 3 bases not matched to a gene.

V gene TRBV13 combines with J gene TRBJ2-1, with 11 positions matching TRBD2. Germline CDR1 is PRHDT and CDR2 is FYEKMQ (reference sequence). The J segment lost 5 bases and the V segment lost 5 bases, leaving 8 bases of the junction unmatched. The CDR3 length is 16 residues. CDR3 region: CASSVASGGRDNEQFF. The CDR3 DNA is TGTGCCAGCAGCGTAGCTAGCGGGGGGAGAGACAATGAGCAGTTCTTC.

The chain combines TRBV12-5 with TRBJ2-3; the D is unclear. Deletions cut 5 bases from V and 2 bases from J, with 17 bases between. Germline values: CDR1 LGHNT, CDR2 FRNRAP. CDR3 length equals 16 residues. The CDR3 region has the DNA TGTGCTAGTGGTCCGGGTCACTCGACTTACACAGATACGCAGTATTTT. It codes for CASGPGHSTYTDTQYF.

The chain combines TRBV7-7 with TRBJ2-2, with no clear D. Trimming left V 5 bases short and J 6 bases short, with 10 bases between. Germline V lookup: CDR1 SSHAT, CDR2 FNYEAQ (reference sequence). CDR3 length: 13 residues. The CDR3: CASSALIAGELFF. The CDR3 region has the DNA TGTGCCAGCAGCGCCTTAATCGCCGGGGAGCTGTTTTTT.

V is TRBV29-1 and J is TRBJ2-7; 8 bases fit TRBD2. The CDR3 runs to 14 residues. CDR1 and CDR2 (germline): SQVTM, ANQGSEA. The J segment lost 2 bases and the V segment lost 1 base, leaving 4 bases of the junction unmatched. The CDR3 spells CSVEGGGRPYEQYF. CDR3 nucleotides: TGCAGCGTTGAAGGCGGGGGGCGACCCTACGAGCAGTACTTC.

This chain uses TRBV7-2 with TRBJ2-7, with 8 bases that match TRBD1. V was pared by 5 bases and J by 5 bases, with 11 bases of the junction left unmatched. The CDR3 is 15 amino acids. Germline assignment: CDR1 SGHTA and CDR2 FQGNSA. The CDR3 here is CASSLQGAVGDEQYF. For the CDR3, the DNA is TGTGCCAGCAGCCTCCAGGGGGCGGTCGGAGACGAGCAGTACTTC.

The chain is built from TRBV27 and TRBJ1-2; D remains unclear. Germline-derived CDR1 and CDR2 are MNHEY and SMNVEV (reference sequence). CDR3 length: 13 amino acids. Trimming shortened V by 5 bases and J by 2 bases, and 9 bases separated the two germline ends. The CDR3 bases are TGTGCCAGCAGTGGGCCGAGGAACTATGGCTACACCTTC. It codes for CASSGPRNYGYTF.

This sequence joins TRBV19 and TRBJ2-1, with TRBD2 identical over 12 bases. The germline V gene encodes CDR1 LNHDA and CDR2 SQIVND (reference sequence). The CDR3 runs 14 residues. V gave up 6 bases and J gave up 9 bases; unmatched junction bases: 6. This CDR3 reads CASSALTSGGEQFF. CDR3 in DNA: TGTGCCAGTAGCGCGTTGACTAGCGGGGGTGAGCAGTTCTTC. Variable domain in full (rest from reference TRBV19 and TRBJ2-1): DGGITQSPKYLFRKEGQNVTLSCEQNLNHDAMYWYRQDPGQGLRLIYYSQIVNDFQKGDIAEGYSVSREKKESFPLTVTSAQKNPTAFYLCASSALTSGGEQFFGPGTRLTVL.

The chain recombines TRBV5-1 with TRBJ2-7, with 8 bases lining up with TRBD1. Trimming cost V 4 bases and J 5 bases; bases outside gene matches: 8. Germline CDR1 reads SGHRS; CDR2 reads YFSETQ. This CDR3 is 14 amino acids long. This chain's CDR3 is CASSPRQGPDEQYF. CDR3 nucleotide sequence: TGCGCCAGCAGCCCTAGACAGGGGCCGGACGAGCAGTACTTC.

This rearrangement joins TRBV9 to TRBJ2-2; no clear D gene. The CDR3 loop spans 16 amino acids. Deletions cut 0 bases from V and 3 bases from J, with 12 bases between. Germline V gene data show CDR1 as SGDLS and CDR2 as YYNGEE. The CDR3 DNA sequence: TGTGCCAGCAGCGTAGCTACGGTGTTGGACACCGGGGAGCTGTTTTTT. It translates to CASSVATVLDTGELFF.

The chain joins TRBV19 to TRBJ2-1, with 9 bases matching TRBD2. Germline CDR1 reads LNHDA; CDR2 reads SQIVND (reference sequence). The V gene end was trimmed by 5 bases and the J gene end by 7 bases; junction bases not matched to a gene: 6. This CDR3 is 14 amino acids long. CDR3 coding DNA: TGTGCCAGTAGTGGGCGGGGGGGCCGTAATGAGCAGTTCTTC. This sequence encodes CASSGRGGRNEQFF.

V is TRBV27 and J is TRBJ1-1; perhaps TRBD1 as D (5 bases). CDR1 is MNHEY, CDR2 SMNVEV, per germline (reference sequence). The CDR3 runs to 15 residues. The V end lost 1 base, the J end lost 1 base, and 10 bases lay between the germline ends. The chain's CDR3 is CASSLLGDWNTEAFF. The CDR3 DNA reads TGTGCCAGCAGTTTATTGGGGGATTGGAACACTGAAGCTTTCTTT.

V usage is TRBV2 and J usage is TRBJ2-1; 8 bases fit TRBD1. CDR1 SNHLY and CDR2 FYNNEI come from the germline V gene. This CDR3 is built from 14 residues. The V gene end was trimmed by 4 bases and the J gene end by 3 bases; junction bases not matched to a gene: 2. CDR3 DNA: TGTGCCAGCAGTGGGACAGGGTTCTACAATGAGCAGTTCTTC. Translated, it gives CASSGTGFYNEQFF.

For the CDR3, the DNA is TGTGCCAGCAGCACCGATCTAGCGGGGGATGAGCAGTTCTTC. This encodes CASSTDLAGDEQFF. The chain joins TRBV5-4 to TRBJ2-1; 10 bases align to TRBD2. Germline V CDR1 and CDR2: SGHNT, YYREEE (reference sequence). CDR3 length: 14 amino acids. V dropped 4 bases and J dropped 8; count of bases not matched to a gene: 6.

The V and J genes are TRBV12-3 or TRBV12-4 and TRBJ1-1; 7 bases are a match to TRBD1. This CDR3 has 14 amino acids. Losses at the gene ends were 7 bases for V and 8 bases for J; bases not matched to a gene: 13. This CDR3 is CASNPLTGVVEAFF. Here the CDR3 DNA reads TGTGCCAGCAACCCCCTAACAGGGGTGGTAGAAGCTTTCTTT.

The chain combines TRBV27 with TRBJ2-5; a weak D match, TRBD2 (6 bases). V lost 8 bases to trimming and J lost 9 bases, with 19 bases between them. Germline V gene lookup returns CDR1 MNHEY and CDR2 SMNVEV (reference sequence). The CDR3 length is 13 residues. The CDR3 DNA reads TGTGCCAGCGGCGGAGGGACCCCCATGGCCCAGTACTTC. Residues: CASGGGTPMAQYF.

The V gene is TRBV7-9, the J gene TRBJ1-1, with D perhaps matching TRBD1 (6 bases). This CDR3 region has 13 residues. Between the trimmed V and J ends, which lost 2 bases and 3 bases, there was a span of 7 bases. Germline CDR1 SEHNR, CDR2 FQNEAQ (reference sequence). The CDR3 loop is CASSLQGHTEAFF. CDR3 DNA: TGTGCCAGCAGCTTACAGGGGCACACTGAAGCTTTCTTT.

V and J are TRBV20-1 and TRBJ2-7; tentatively, D is TRBD1 or TRBD2 (6 bases each). This CDR3 is 15 amino acids long. The germline gives CDR1 DFQATT, CDR2 SNEGSKA (reference sequence). With 1 base removed from V and 5 bases from J, the gap between germline ends came to 18 bases. CDR3: CSARVRGGPANEQYF. The CDR3, as DNA: TGCAGTGCTAGAGTCCGTGGGGGGCCGGCTAACGAGCAGTACTTC.

This clonotype is a singleton in its sample. The V and J genes are TRBV27 and TRBJ2-1, with unresolved D. Germline CDR1 MNHEY, CDR2 SMNVEV (reference sequence). CDR3 size: 17 residues. V lost 5 bases to trimming and J lost 2 bases, with 19 bases between them. DNA of the CDR3: TGTGCCAGCAGTCCCCGGGTCCAGGACCACACCTACAATGAGCAGTTCTTC. Protein: CASSPRVQDHTYNEQFF.

The gene calls are TRBV30 and TRBJ1-1, with a possible D match to TRBD1 (5 bases). The CDR3 sequence is 14 residues long. The V and J ends lost 4 bases and 7 bases respectively, with 19 bases between them. Germline-derived CDR1 and CDR2 are GTSNPN and SVGIG (reference sequence). CDR3 loop: CAWIEAPAGGEAFF. For the CDR3, the DNA is TGTGCCTGGATCGAGGCACCGGCGGGGGGTGAAGCTTTCTTT.

This chain joins TRBV7-9 and TRBJ2-1; 11 positions match TRBD2. This CDR3 has 14 amino acids. The germline V gene has CDR1 SEHNR and CDR2 FQNEAQ (reference sequence). J was trimmed by 8 bases and V by 3 bases; bases with no gene match: 3. CDR3 DNA: TGTGCCAGCAGCTTCACTAGCGGGAGCTATGAGCAGTTCTTC. It translates to CASSFTSGSYEQFF.

V usage is TRBV9 and J usage is TRBJ1-3; 9 bases match TRBD1. The CDR3 sequence is 14 residues long. Trimming removed 4 bases from V and 2 bases from J; junction bases left unmatched: 1. Germline V gene lookup returns CDR1 SGDLS and CDR2 YYNGEE. In nucleotides, the CDR3 is TGTGCCAGCAGCAGGACAGGGGCTGGAAACACCATATATTTT. Protein sequence: CASSRTGAGNTIYF. Supplemented by reference TRBV9 and TRBJ1-3, the full variable domain reads DSGVTQTPKHLITATGQRVTLRCSPRSGDLSVYWYQQSLDQGLQFLIQYYNGEERAKGNILERFSAQQFPDLHSELNLSSLELGDSALYFCASSRTGAGNTIYFGEGSWLTVV.

The chain has TRBV5-4 and TRBJ2-6; no clear D. Germline CDR1 and CDR2: SGHNT and YYREEE (reference sequence). The CDR3 is made up of 15 amino acids. V lost 3 bases to trimming and J lost 0 bases, with 7 bases between them. In DNA, the CDR3 is TGTGCCAGCAGCTCAAAGAGCTCTGGGGCCAACGTCCTGACTTTC. It encodes CASSSKSSGANVLTF.

The genes are TRBV20-1 and TRBJ1-6; D perhaps matches TRBD1 (5 bases). The germline gives CDR1 DFQATT, CDR2 SNEGSKA (reference sequence). The CDR3 is made up of 15 amino acids. Trimming pared 0 bases from V and 7 bases from J, leaving 13 bases between. CDR3 amino acids: CSARDLRRDNSPLHF. The CDR3 coding sequence is TGCAGTGCTAGAGATCTTAGGCGGGACAATTCACCCCTCCACTTT.

The V and J genes are TRBV20-1 and TRBJ2-7, with D possibly matching TRBD2 (5 bases). Trimming shortened V by 5 bases and J by 3 bases, and 14 bases separated the two germline ends. Per germline, CDR1 DFQATT and CDR2 SNEGSKA (reference sequence). The CDR3 covers 13 residues. The CDR3 sequence: CSAWGATNYEQYF. DNA for the CDR3: TGCAGTGCTTGGGGTGCGACTAACTACGAGCAGTACTTC.

This rearrangement joins TRBV20-1 to TRBJ1-1; D perhaps matches TRBD1 (5 bases). Germline assignment: CDR1 DFQATT and CDR2 SNEGSKA (reference sequence). The CDR3 runs to 13 residues. V lost 5 bases to trimming and J lost 3 bases, with 13 bases between them. The chain's CDR3 is CSAGPGTDTEAFF. Here the CDR3 DNA reads TGCAGTGCTGGCCCCGGGACGGACACTGAAGCTTTCTTT.

The genes are TRBV20-1 and TRBJ2-1; 10 nucleotides line up with TRBD1. Trimming cost V 6 bases and J 3 bases; bases outside gene matches: 11. The V gene's germline CDR1 is DFQATT and CDR2 SNEGSKA (reference sequence). The CDR3 consists of 16 residues. The CDR3 sequence is CSATGQGFWDYNEQFF. Written as DNA, the CDR3 is TGCAGTGCAACGGGACAGGGGTTTTGGGACTACAATGAGCAGTTCTTC.

The V call is TRBV3-1, the J call TRBJ2-7; 7 bases match TRBD1. V shed 4 bases, J shed 3 bases, and the junction held 6 bases outside the gene matches. Per the germline V gene, CDR1 is LGHDT and CDR2 is YNNKEL (reference sequence). This CDR3 has 14 residues. The CDR3 DNA reads TGTGCCAGCAGCCCCGGAGCAGGGGGCTACGAGCAGTACTTC. The encoded protein is CASSPGAGGYEQYF.

This chain links TRBV15 with TRBJ1-4, with 10 bases that match TRBD1. The germline gives CDR1 LNHNV, CDR2 YYDKDF (reference sequence). V was clipped by 3 bases and J by 8 bases; unmatched bases: 9. The CDR3 is 16 residues long. The CDR3 reads CATSSWDRGRKEKLFF. The CDR3 DNA follows: TGTGCCACCAGCAGCTGGGACAGGGGTAGAAAGGAAAAACTGTTTTTT.

The count of this clonotype is one. This chain connects TRBV9 to TRBJ2-7; D is possibly TRBD1 (5 bases). The CDR3 is 15 amino acids. Germline CDR1 SGDLS, CDR2 YYNGEE. V dropped 0 bases and J dropped 0 bases, with 10 bases sitting between them. CDR3 loop: CASSVGPDTSYEQYF. CDR3 in DNA: TGTGCCAGCAGCGTAGGTCCGGACACCTCCTACGAGCAGTACTTC.

This chain uses TRBV9 with TRBJ2-7; TRBD1 might be the D (5 bases). CDR3 length equals 11 residues. CDR1 is SGDLS, CDR2 YYNGEE, per germline. V was cut by 7 bases and J by 4 bases, with 9 bases left in between. In DNA form, the CDR3 reads TGTGCCAGCGGACAAGAGTACGAGCAGTACTTC. It specifies CASGQEYEQYF.

This clonotype has only one observation. This sequence joins TRBV5-1 and TRBJ2-4; TRBD1 might be the D (5 bases). Trimming cost V 1 base and J 4 bases, with 12 bases left between them. The germline gives CDR1 SGHRS, CDR2 YFSETQ. The CDR3 runs to 15 residues. CDR3 coding DNA: TGCGCCAGCAGCTTGTTAGCTGGGGCGAAAAACATTCAGTACTTC. Translating gives CASSLLAGAKNIQYF.